These T cell receptor beta chains were read from a single sample in a study of cytomegalovirus exposure and HLA in healthy donors. Profiling relied on immunoSEQ multiplex PCR, and the TCRdb table lists in-frame clones only, not all of them. The repertoire includes under 250,000 clones, roughly 79% of them detected once, and about 1.7% sits in the top ten. What was sequenced was PBMCs. Source of these receptors: a male donor in good health and CMV-seronegative. CDR3s leave out the opening cysteine and the closing phenylalanine or tryptophan. The order of the fields is clone size, V gene, J gene, CDR3 protein. Expanded clones are given a class, and other clones once, few, many or no size at all.

.	TRBV19	TRBJ1-5	ASSPRPGGNQPQH
few	TRBV7-9	TRBJ2-5	ASSQLAGEETQY
.	TRBV6-5	TRBJ2-7	ASNYRVGGLYEQY
.	TRBV7-2	TRBJ2-7	ASSPSSYEQY
few	TRBV7-2	TRBJ2-7	ASSFHSYEQY
.	TRBV25-1	TRBJ2-3	ASSDRASGGARQY
.	TRBV18	TRBJ1-5	ASSSPDRISNQPQH
.	TRBV5-6	TRBJ2-7	ASSYLEGAGEQY
.	TRBV25-1	TRBJ1-2	ASSDESGGRLYGYT
.	TRBV10-3	TRBJ2-7	AISESMGAYEQY